This entry concerns a single T cell receptor (beta chain). Its antigen remains unknown. Amplification of TCR alpha and beta CDR3 regions from RNA used iRepertoire nested multiplex PCR. TCRdb re-called the multiplex PCR reads through MiXCR, storing one row per CDR3 protein. The top ten hold under 8.5% of the sample, which has 84,000 or so distinct CDR3 sequences, about 23% seen once. This specimen comes from a study of glioma-infiltrating T cells. Study observations and caveats: Very few CDR3 sequences were shared between tissue and blood.

This TCR was sampled from a human donor with low-grade glioma or glioblastoma, undergoing nonglioma brain surgery, or in good health (not recorded which). Source material: glioma tissue, nonneoplastic brain tissue, or PBMCs (not recorded which).

CDR3 bases: TGTGCCAGTAGTCGAGAGACCAAGGGACTCTACGAGCAGTACTTC. Protein sequence: CASSRETKGLYEQYF. The V call is TRBV19, the J call TRBJ2-7, with D possibly TRBD2 on 6 matching bases. This CDR3 comprises 15 residues. Germline V lookup: CDR1 LNHDA, CDR2 SQIVND (reference sequence). The V end lost 5 bases, the J end lost 3 bases, and 17 bases lay between the germline ends.